These 4 T cell receptor beta chains were all obtained from the same sample, sequenced in a study of CD8+CD57+ T cells in acquired aplastic anemia. The study profiled TCR beta VDJ and CDR3 using genomic DNA as template. TCRdb re-called the reads with MiXCR, one entry per CDR3 protein. The sample holds roughly 170,000 distinct CDR3 sequences; 48% are singletons and the top ten take 10% to 15%. Patients selected for sequencing had displayed CD8+CD57+ cell expansion by flow cytometry. The material sequenced was sorted CD4+, CD8+, or CD8+CD57+ T cells (not recorded which) from PBMCs. Source of these receptors: a human donor with aplastic anemia.

This clonotype was recorded at least ten times. The V gene is TRBV19, the J gene TRBJ2-3; TRBD2 agrees at 11 bases. The germline gives CDR1 LNHDA, CDR2 SQIVND (reference sequence). The trim removed 9 bases at V and 5 bases at J, leaving 7 bases unmatched. The CDR3 is made up of 14 amino acids. Here the CDR3 reads CASKLAGGGDTQYF. Written as DNA, the CDR3 is TGTGCCAGCAAGTTAGCGGGGGGGGGAGATACGCAGTATTTT.

This clonotype was counted at least ten times. V gene TRBV9 combines with J gene TRBJ2-3, with D possibly TRBD2 on 7 matching bases. V gave up 0 bases and J gave up 5 bases, with 13 bases separating them. The CDR3 has 15 residues. CDR1 is SGDLS, CDR2 YYNGEE, per germline. This CDR3 is CASSVDGGGKDTQYF. In DNA, the CDR3 is TGTGCCAGCAGCGTAGATGGGGGGGGCAAAGATACGCAGTATTTT.

V gene TRBV25-1 combines with J gene TRBJ1-2; D unresolved. The CDR3 covers 15 residues. The germline V and J ends were trimmed by 4 bases and 11 bases, with 23 bases remaining between them. CDR1 and CDR2 (germline): MGHDK, SYGVNS. The DNA of the CDR3 is TGTGCCAGCAGTGCGCCAAAACCGTCAAGGGAATTTTACACCTTC. Translating gives CASSAPKPSREFYTF.

This clonotype was detected a few times. The chain joins TRBV15 to TRBJ2-7; TRBD1 matches at 10 bases. This CDR3 contains 15 residues. Germline-derived CDR1 and CDR2 are LNHNV and YYDKDF (reference sequence). Trimming cost V 1 base and J 1 base; bases outside gene matches: 1. CDR3 in amino acids: CATSRGTGGSYEQYF. The CDR3 DNA reads as TGTGCCACCAGCAGAGGGACAGGGGGTTCCTACGAGCAGTACTTC.